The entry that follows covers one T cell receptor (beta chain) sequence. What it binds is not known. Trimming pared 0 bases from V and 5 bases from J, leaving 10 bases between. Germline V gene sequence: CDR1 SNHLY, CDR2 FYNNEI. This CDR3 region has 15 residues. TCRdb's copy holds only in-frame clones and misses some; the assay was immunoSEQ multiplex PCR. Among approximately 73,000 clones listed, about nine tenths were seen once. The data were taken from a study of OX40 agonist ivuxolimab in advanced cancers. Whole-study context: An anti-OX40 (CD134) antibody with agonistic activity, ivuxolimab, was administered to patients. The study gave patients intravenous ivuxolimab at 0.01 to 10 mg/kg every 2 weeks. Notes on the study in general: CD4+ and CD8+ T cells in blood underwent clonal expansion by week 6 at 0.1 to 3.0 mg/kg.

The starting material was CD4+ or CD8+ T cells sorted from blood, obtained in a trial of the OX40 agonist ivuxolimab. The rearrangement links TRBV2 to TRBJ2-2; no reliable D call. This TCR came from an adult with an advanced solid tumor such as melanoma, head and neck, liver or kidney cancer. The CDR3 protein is CASSEAGWKTGELFF. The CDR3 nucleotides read TGTGCCAGCAGTGAAGCCGGGTGGAAAACCGGGGAGCTGTTTTTT.